This passage covers 9 T cell receptor beta chains from one sample sequenced in a study of CD8+ T cells in alopecia areata. RNA was isolated and reverse transcribed to cDNA, the sequencing template. Produced via immunoSEQ multiplex PCR; TCRdb's table is partial and in-frame only. The table has some 120,000 clones, around 60% seen once. The sample was CD4+ T cells sorted from blood, taken at week 0. The source is a human donor with alopecia areata.

This clone was seen only a few times. The chain carries TRBV4-3 and TRBJ1-2, with 7 nucleotides matching TRBD1. V was clipped by 1 base and J by 4 bases; unmatched bases: 3. Germline values: CDR1 LGHNA, CDR2 YSLEER. This CDR3 has 14 amino acids. The CDR3 DNA reads TGCGCCAGCAGCCAAGGACAGGGACGCTATGGCTACACCTTC. Translation gives CASSQGQGRYGYTF.

The V gene is TRBV5-1, the J gene TRBJ2-5; TRBD2 is a possible D gene (5 bases). CDR1 is SGHRS and CDR2 is YFSETQ in the germline V gene. This CDR3 is 17 amino acids long. The V gene lost 0 bases and the J gene lost 5 bases, with 20 bases spanning the gap. CDR3 coding DNA: TGCGCCAGCAGCTTGGTTGGCGCGGTAGGAGGTAGGGAGACCCAGTACTTC. This gives the protein CASSLVGAVGGRETQYF.

The chain joins TRBV30 to TRBJ1-5; D uncertain. This CDR3 region has 14 residues. The V end lost 2 bases, the J end lost 4 bases, and 12 bases lay between the germline ends. Per germline, CDR1 GTSNPN and CDR2 SVGIG (reference sequence). CDR3 in DNA: TGTGCCTGGAGTTACGGGATACGGAATCAGCCCCAGCATTTT. Translating gives CAWSYGIRNQPQHF.

The rearrangement uses TRBV7-9 and TRBJ2-7; D not certain. This CDR3 has 14 residues. The V gene lost 2 bases and the J gene lost 5 bases, with 13 bases spanning the gap. The germline gives CDR1 SEHNR, CDR2 FQNEAQ (reference sequence). The CDR3 sequence: CASSLSPFVDEQYF. The CDR3 nucleotides read TGTGCCAGCAGCTTATCCCCCTTTGTTGACGAGCAGTACTTC.

This chain links TRBV28 with TRBJ2-7; D possibly matches TRBD1 or TRBD2 (5 bases each). V lost 6 bases and J lost 9, with 18 bases in between. The germline CDR1 and CDR2 sequences are MDHEN and SYDVKM. The length of the CDR3 is 13 residues. This CDR3 reads CASRLAGSGLQYF. The CDR3 DNA reads TGTGCCAGCAGACTCGCAGGGAGTGGCTTGCAGTACTTC.

The chain is built from TRBV6-5 and TRBJ2-5, with 9 positions matching TRBD2. The ends lost 6 bases at V and 2 bases at J; junction bases unmatched: 7. The V gene's germline CDR1 is MNHEY and CDR2 SVGAGI. The CDR3 is 15 amino acids. For the CDR3, the DNA is TGTGCCAGCAGCCGACTAGCGGCGATACAAGAGACCCAGTACTTC. It codes for CASSRLAAIQETQYF.

The rearrangement uses TRBV7-9 and TRBJ2-7; 11 bases match TRBD1. Germline V gene lookup returns CDR1 SEHNR and CDR2 FQNEAQ (reference sequence). The CDR3 loop spans 15 amino acids. Losses at the gene ends were 5 bases for V and 2 bases for J; bases not matched to a gene: 5. CDR3 region: CASSPPGQGAYEQYF. CDR3 DNA: TGTGCCAGCAGCCCCCCGGGACAGGGGGCCTACGAGCAGTACTTC.

In its sample, this clone was seen once. The CDR3 sequence is CASTPDRSYEQYF. The DNA of the CDR3 is TGTGCCAGCACGCCGGACAGATCCTACGAGCAGTACTTC. The chain recombines TRBV10-3 with TRBJ2-7, with D possibly TRBD1 on 6 matching bases. The CDR3 contains 13 residues. The V gene's germline CDR1 is ENHRY and CDR2 SYGVKD. With 10 bases removed from V and 1 base from J, the gap between germline ends came to 14 bases.

This clone was counted only a few times. V gene TRBV6-5 combines with J gene TRBJ1-1, with D hard to call. Germline assignment: CDR1 MNHEY and CDR2 SVGAGI. V dropped 6 bases and J dropped 11 bases, with 13 bases sitting between them. The CDR3 covers 11 residues. The CDR3 here is CASRTNRMAFF. The CDR3 coding sequence is TGTGCCAGCAGAACAAACCGGATGGCTTTCTTT.